This TCR beta chain emerged from a study of blood T cell repertoires in COVID-19. Using immunoSEQ multiplex PCR, the repertoire was profiled, and TCRdb retains in-frame clones only, with some absent. The sample holds approximately 250,000 clones, about 87% seen once. Participant-given clinical history determined each cohort assignment. The CDR3 has 17 amino acids. Germline-derived CDR1 and CDR2 are KGHSH and LQKENI. Trimming at V came to 2 bases and at J to 0 bases, leaving 10 bases not matched to a gene. The V gene is TRBV18, the J gene TRBJ2-7; 7 nucleotides match TRBD2. Sequenced input: PBMCs or T cells enriched from blood (not recorded which). This clonotype originated in a woman in her thirties or forties with acute COVID-19. CDR3 bases: TGTGCCAGCTCACCATTTATGCGGAGCGGGACCTCCTACGAGCAGTACTTC. Translated, it gives CASSPFMRSGTSYEQYF.